This TCR beta chain was recorded in a study of blood T cell repertoires in COVID-19. Across the study: Acute-phase and convalescent COVID-19 samples originated in the United States, Italy and Spain.

Between the trimmed V and J ends, which lost 7 bases and 3 bases, there was a span of 10 bases. Germline-derived CDR1 and CDR2 are SGHRS and YFSETQ. The CDR3 is made up of 12 amino acids. Generated by immunoSEQ multiplex PCR, the TCRdb table keeps only in-frame clones and is missing some. The profile shows about 54,000 clones, 90% of them singletons. The sample taken for sequencing was peripheral blood. The sequence was obtained from a woman aged 35 to 49 with active COVID-19. V gene TRBV5-1 combines with J gene TRBJ1-1; the D gene is possibly TRBD1 (6 bases). CDR3 amino acids: CASGRQDTEAFF. The DNA of the CDR3 is TGCGCCAGCGGCAGACAGGACACTGAAGCTTTCTTT.